The 32 T cell receptor beta chains listed next were all sequenced from one sample in a study of blood T cells in healthy people across ages. Primers used in a second PCR of roughly 6 to 12 cycles were a sample-barcoded 5' primer and a J-beta primer mix. TCRdb called the 5' RACE reads again in MiXCR, with one record for every CDR3 protein. The table records hundreds of thousands of distinct CDR3 sequences, 25% to 30% of them present only once. These data were likewise used in another study, on T cells of mothers and their children.

The sequencing sample was made of blood. The receptors were sampled from a boy aged 5-17 years in good health.

The rearrangement uses TRBV5-1 and TRBJ2-4, with D possibly TRBD1 on 6 matching bases. V lost 4 bases and J lost 0, with 11 bases in between. The CDR3 is made up of 15 amino acids. Germline V gene data show CDR1 as SGHRS and CDR2 as YFSETQ. The CDR3 bases are TGCGCCAGCAGCGGGGACATCCTAGCCAAAAACATTCAGTACTTC. It translates to CASSGDILAKNIQYF.

This rearrangement joins TRBV15 to TRBJ2-5; a weak D match, TRBD2 (6 bases). The CDR3 consists of 13 residues. Germline CDR1 is LNHNV and CDR2 is YYDKDF (reference sequence). V was shortened by 0 bases and J by 11 bases, with 13 bases between the two germline ends. The CDR3 coding sequence is TGTGCCACCAGCAGAGATGACCGCGGGGAGCAGTACTTC. As protein: CATSRDDRGEQYF.

This chain joins TRBV19 and TRBJ2-1, with D perhaps TRBD2 (6 bases). The CDR3 sequence is 15 residues long. Trimming cost V 4 bases and J 0 bases, with 10 bases left between them. Germline V CDR1 and CDR2: LNHDA, SQIVND (reference sequence). The CDR3 DNA reads TGTGCCAGTAGTAAGGGGACTTACTCCTACAATGAGCAGTTCTTC. Protein sequence: CASSKGTYSYNEQFF.

This clonotype was counted between two and nine times. This chain links TRBV30 with TRBJ2-4, with D hard to call. Germline CDR1 GTSNPN, CDR2 SVGIG (reference sequence). The length of the CDR3 is 12 residues. The V and J ends lost 0 bases and 9 bases respectively, with 9 bases between them. CDR3 DNA: TGTGCCTGGAGTGTGATGCAGAGCATTCAGTACTTC. Protein product: CAWSVMQSIQYF. The complete variable domain, with remaining parts taken from reference TRBV30 and TRBJ2-4, reads SQTIHQWPATLVQPVGSPLSLECTVEGTSNPNLYWYRQAAGRGLQLLFYSVGIGQISSEVPQNLSASRPQDRQFILSSKKLLLSDSGFYLCAWSVMQSIQYFGAGTRLSVL.

The chain couples TRBV14 to TRBJ2-1; 7 bases are a match to TRBD1. Judging by the DNA end, TRBJ2-7 fits better; the J call may be wrong. The length of the CDR3 is 14 residues. Germline lookup yields CDR1 SGHDN and CDR2 FVKESK. CDR3 nucleotide sequence: TGTGCCAGCAGCCTGACAGGGAGCCGATACGAGCAGTACTTC. It yields the protein CASSLTGSRYEQYF.

This clonotype was counted between two and nine times. The rearrangement joins TRBV29-1 to TRBJ2-7; 10 bases agree with TRBD1. The CDR3 sequence is 13 residues long. The germline V gene has CDR1 SQVTM and CDR2 ANQGSEA. V trimming: 5 bases; J trimming: 6 bases; junction bases outside the gene matches: 7. CDR3 region: CSVRVTGGREQYF. The CDR3 region has the DNA TGCAGCGTTCGGGTGACAGGGGGCCGCGAGCAGTACTTC.

This clonotype was seen a few times. The CDR3 DNA reads TGTGCCATCAGTGACCGGGCGGGGGGACAAGAGACCCAGTACTTC. Translation: CAISDRAGGQETQYF. The chain has TRBV10-3 and TRBJ2-5, with 8 bases aligning to TRBD2. The ends lost 3 bases at V and 2 bases at J; junction bases unmatched: 5. The germline CDR1 and CDR2 sequences are ENHRY and SYGVKD. CDR3 length equals 15 residues.

The chain links TRBV3-1 to TRBJ1-4; D remains unclear. V lost 0 bases, J lost 9 bases, and 8 bases lay in between. Germline CDR1 is LGHDT and CDR2 is YNNKEL (reference sequence). This CDR3 comprises 13 residues. The CDR3 DNA follows: TGTGCCAGCAGCCAAGATCTTTCTCAAAAACTGTTTTTT. Its protein product is CASSQDLSQKLFF.

The chain combines TRBV20-1 with TRBJ2-5; 9 bases map to TRBD2. Unmatched junction bases numbered 4, after V lost 2 bases and J lost 0 bases. CDR3 length: 15 amino acids. Germline V gene data show CDR1 as DFQATT and CDR2 as SNEGSKA (reference sequence). CDR3 DNA sequence: TGCAGTGCTAGACCGACTAGCGGAGACCAAGAGACCCAGTACTTC. Amino acid sequence: CSARPTSGDQETQYF.

This rearrangement joins TRBV4-1 to TRBJ1-4; D not certain. V shed 1 base and J shed 2 bases, with 14 bases lying between them. The V gene's germline CDR1 is MGHRA and CDR2 YSYEKL. The CDR3 spans 17 residues. CDR3: CASSQGLFGMTNEKLFF. Written as DNA, the CDR3 is TGCGCCAGCAGCCAAGGTCTCTTTGGGATGACTAATGAAAAACTGTTTTTT.

The V call is TRBV5-1, the J call TRBJ2-7; tentative D call: TRBD1 (5 bases). There are 18 residues in the CDR3. Trimming took off 0 bases at V and 1 base at J, with 20 bases between the two ends. The germline CDR1 and CDR2 sequences are SGHRS and YFSETQ. The CDR3 nucleotides are TGCGCCAGCAGCTTGGGGTTCAGGGTGAGCGATCGGTCCTACGAGCAGTACTTC. Amino acids: CASSLGFRVSDRSYEQYF.

This clonotype has ten or more counts. The gene calls are TRBV29-1 and TRBJ1-1, with 11 bases identical to TRBD1. Germline lookup yields CDR1 SQVTM and CDR2 ANQGSEA. The CDR3 contains 12 residues. J was trimmed by 4 bases and V by 8 bases; bases with no gene match: 3. The CDR3 DNA sequence: TGCAGCACCGGGACAGGGGGCACTGAAGCTTTCTTT. Amino acid sequence: CSTGTGGTEAFF.

The sample holds a few counts of this clonotype. At one of its ends the junction is not consistent with the germline gene, which may arise from a read error. The chain joins TRBV18 to TRBJ2-3; D is unclear. CDR3 length: 15 residues. Germline values: CDR1 KGHSH, CDR2 LQKENI. The CDR3 sequence: CASSPLGHGTNTQYF. The CDR3 DNA is TGTGCCAGCTCACCCCTCGGGCACGGCACAAATACGCAGTATTTT.

Ten or more counts support this clonotype. V and J are TRBV12-3 or TRBV12-4 and TRBJ2-5, with D maybe TRBD1 (6 bases). The V end lost 2 bases, the J end lost 3 bases, and 7 bases lay between the germline ends. This CDR3 is 13 amino acids long. CDR3 sequence (DNA): TGTGCCAGCAGTTTATACAGGGAAGAGACCCAGTACTTC. It translates to CASSLYREETQYF.

In this sample, this clonotype turned up a few times. The chain joins TRBV19 to TRBJ1-4; 7 nucleotides align to TRBD1. V gave up 4 bases and J gave up 8 bases; unmatched junction bases: 7. CDR3 length: 14 residues. Germline assignment: CDR1 LNHDA and CDR2 SQIVND (reference sequence). The CDR3 nucleotides read TGTGCCAGTAGTAAAGACAGGGATGGCGAAAAACTGTTTTTT. Translating gives CASSKDRDGEKLFF.

V gene TRBV12-3 or TRBV12-4 combines with J gene TRBJ1-1; no clear D. The CDR3 length is 13 residues. The V end lost 6 bases, the J end lost 0 bases, and 8 bases lay between the germline ends. CDR3 sequence: CASSREMNTEAFF. CDR3 coding DNA: TGTGCCAGCAGCAGAGAGATGAACACTGAAGCTTTCTTT.

A few counts support this clonotype. The chain couples TRBV25-1 to TRBJ1-3; a weak D match, TRBD1 (6 bases). Germline V CDR1 and CDR2: MGHDK, SYGVNS. The CDR3 contains 16 residues. V gave up 3 bases and J gave up 8 bases, with 20 bases separating them. CDR3 in DNA: TGTGCCAGCAGTGATTCTGGGCAGGGGAAGGGTTACACCATATATTTT. It codes for CASSDSGQGKGYTIYF.

The chain employs TRBV12-3 or TRBV12-4 and TRBJ1-4; no reliable D call. V was pared by 6 bases and J by 6 bases, with 11 bases between. The CDR3 has 13 residues. The CDR3 sequence is CASSRRSDEKLFF. The CDR3 coding sequence is TGTGCCAGCAGCCGGAGGAGCGATGAAAAACTGTTTTTT.

The gene calls are TRBV7-6 and TRBJ2-5; 15 bases map to TRBD2. The CDR3 runs to 17 residues. In germline, CDR1 is SGHVS, CDR2 FNYEAQ. After removal of 7 bases from V and 8 bases from J, the junction contained 14 bases not matched to a gene. Here the CDR3 reads CASTSRSGLAGGRTQYF. CDR3 DNA sequence: TGTGCCAGCACCTCCAGGTCGGGACTAGCGGGGGGCAGAACCCAGTACTTC.

The chain couples TRBV12-3 or TRBV12-4 to TRBJ2-1; the D gene is possibly TRBD2 (5 bases). V shed 5 bases and J shed 8 bases, with 16 bases lying between them. The CDR3 is 14 residues long. The CDR3 loop is CASSMSGSPDEQFF. CDR3 DNA: TGTGCCAGCAGTATGTCGGGGAGCCCGGATGAGCAGTTCTTC.

The J gene is TRBJ2-3, the V gene TRBV7-9, with unresolved D. The CDR3 is 15 amino acids. Trimming took 5 bases from V and 3 from J, leaving 15 bases between them. Germline-derived CDR1 and CDR2 are SEHNR and FQNEAQ (reference sequence). CDR3 in DNA: TGTGCCAGCAGCCTCTCCCCCGACAAGACAGATACGCAGTATTTT. Its protein product is CASSLSPDKTDTQYF.

The chain joins TRBV20-1 to TRBJ2-3; the D gene is possibly TRBD1 (6 bases). Trimming took off 8 bases at V and 3 bases at J, with 9 bases between the two ends. Germline lookup yields CDR1 DFQATT and CDR2 SNEGSKA (reference sequence). The CDR3 consists of 11 residues. CDR3 nucleotides: TGCAGTTTCCAGGGGACAGATACGCAGTATTTT. Translated: CSFQGTDTQYF.

With regard to this clonotype: Without the conserved terminal phenylalanine or tryptophan, this CDR3 likely stems from a read error. It is unclear where the CDR3 begins or ends on the DNA, so no DNA is shown, and the CDR3 is as TCRdb lists it. The chain links TRBV5-1 to TRBJ2-5. Both ends counted, the CDR3 spans 11 residues. CDR1 and CDR2 from the germline V gene are SGHRS and YFSETQ. CDR3 region: CASSLAKEQLL.

The V call is TRBV28, the J call TRBJ2-6; D unclear. CDR3 length equals 15 residues. Germline V gene sequence: CDR1 MDHEN, CDR2 SYDVKM. Trimming shortened V by 2 bases and J by 4 bases, and 9 bases separated the two germline ends. The CDR3 region is CASSLIGLGANVLTF. The CDR3 coding sequence is TGTGCCAGCAGTTTAATCGGTCTGGGGGCCAACGTCCTGACTTTC.

CDR3 loop: CASSVNNHLDRAYEQYF. In DNA, the CDR3 is TGTGCCAGCAGTGTGAATAACCACCTGGACAGGGCCTACGAGCAGTACTTC. The chain combines TRBV25-1 with TRBJ2-7, with 8 nucleotides matching TRBD1. The germline V gene encodes CDR1 MGHDK and CDR2 SYGVNS. With 4 bases clipped from V and 2 bases from J, the junction kept 13 bases outside the gene matches. The CDR3 runs 17 residues.

This clonotype was observed a handful of times. CDR3 residues: CASSLGRNPYGYTF. The CDR3 DNA reads TGTGCCAGCAGCCTAGGACGGAACCCCTATGGCTACACCTTC. The chain has TRBV11-2 and TRBJ1-2; D remains ambiguous. The CDR3 totals 14 residues. The germline V and J ends were trimmed by 5 bases and 4 bases, with 14 bases remaining between them. Germline values: CDR1 SGHAT, CDR2 FQNNGV.

This clonotype turned up a few times. CDR3: CASTPTSQDTQYF. The CDR3 region has the DNA TGTGCCAGCACCCCCACTAGCCAAGATACGCAGTATTTT. The chain recombines TRBV3-1 with TRBJ2-3; tentatively, D is TRBD2 (6 bases). Looked up from germline, CDR1 is LGHDT and CDR2 is YNNKEL (reference sequence). The CDR3 extends over 13 amino acids. The germline V and J ends were trimmed by 7 bases and 5 bases, with 13 bases remaining between them.

This clonotype was seen a few times. The V call is TRBV20-1, the J call TRBJ1-4, with TRBD1 matching over 7 bases. V was clipped by 5 bases and J by 3 bases; unmatched bases: 3. Germline V gives CDR1 DFQATT, CDR2 SNEGSKA (reference sequence). The CDR3 has 13 residues. CDR3 region: CSASGGANEKLFF. CDR3 sequence (DNA): TGCAGTGCTTCAGGGGGGGCTAATGAAAAACTGTTTTTT.

The chain carries TRBV6-6 and TRBJ1-5; D possibly corresponds to TRBD1 (6 bases). CDR1 and CDR2 from the germline V gene are MNHNY and SVGAGI (reference sequence). V was pared by 4 bases and J by 4 bases, with 11 bases between. This CDR3 is built from 14 residues. The CDR3: CASSFRTVNQPQHF. In DNA form, the CDR3 reads TGTGCCAGCAGTTTCCGGACAGTGAATCAGCCCCAGCATTTT.

This clonotype was found a few times. V gene TRBV5-5 combines with J gene TRBJ1-1; 8 bases align to TRBD1. The CDR3 has 19 residues. Germline CDR1 reads SGHKS; CDR2 reads YYEKEE (reference sequence). The junction had 18 bases not matched to a gene; V was cut back by 0 bases and J by 5 bases. The CDR3 DNA follows: TGTGCCAGCAGCTTGGCCACGTGGTGGGACAGGAGGATGTTGACTGAAGCTTTCTTT. Translated, it gives CASSLATWWDRRMLTEAFF. Supplemented by reference TRBV5-5 and TRBJ1-1, the full variable domain reads DAGVTQSPTHLIKTRGQQVTLRCSPISGHKSVSWYQQVLGQGPQFIFQYYEKEERGRGNFPDRFSARQFPNYSSELNVNALLLGDSALYLCASSLATWWDRRMLTEAFFGQGTRLTVV.

This clonotype was counted only a few times. This chain connects TRBV10-3 to TRBJ2-1; D could derive from TRBD1 or TRBD2 (5 bases each). With 3 bases removed from V and 5 bases from J, the gap between germline ends came to 14 bases. There are 15 residues in the CDR3. Germline V gene data show CDR1 as ENHRY and CDR2 as SYGVKD. The CDR3: CAISDPPGTDNEQFF. DNA of the CDR3: TGTGCCATCAGTGATCCCCCCGGGACGGACAATGAGCAGTTCTTC.

This clonotype was found a few times. The chain couples TRBV20-1 to TRBJ1-4, with TRBD1 matching over 9 bases. CDR1 DFQATT and CDR2 SNEGSKA come from the germline V gene (reference sequence). The CDR3 totals 13 residues. V shed 5 bases and J 8 bases; nucleotides not matched to a gene: 6. CDR3 sequence (DNA): TGCAGTGCTCATCGACAGGGGGTCGAAAAACTGTTTTTT. This translates into CSAHRQGVEKLFF.